This T cell receptor beta chain appears in the sequencing data of a study of blood T cell repertoires in COVID-19. Study in general: T cells, B-cell-depleted T cells, or PBMCs supplied cDNA or gDNA.

Those who participated ranged in age from about 18 to 89 years and resided in about two dozen US areas. TCRdb keeps only in-frame clones here, not all; method: immunoSEQ multiplex PCR. This table holds hundreds of thousands of clones, approximately 90% found once. The CDR3 consists of 17 residues. The trim removed 0 bases at V and 5 bases at J, leaving 10 bases unmatched. Germline loops: CDR1 SGHTA, CDR2 FQGNSA. This chain uses TRBV7-2 with TRBJ1-2; TRBD1 agrees at 9 bases. Specimen: PBMCs or T cells enriched from blood (not recorded which). The clonotype was recovered from a man aged 50-60 years who had been exposed to COVID-19. In nucleotides, the CDR3 is TGTGCCAGCAGCTTAGCAGCCGACGGGACAGGGAGTTATGGCTACACCTTC. Its translation is CASSLAADGTGSYGYTF. The variable domain in full, completed from reference TRBV7-2 and TRBJ1-2, reads GAGVSQSPSNKVTEKGKDVELRCDPISGHTALYWYRQSLGQGLEFLIYFQGNSAPDKSGLPSDRFSAERTGGSVSTLTIQRTQQEDSAVYLCASSLAADGTGSYGYTFGSGTRLTVV.